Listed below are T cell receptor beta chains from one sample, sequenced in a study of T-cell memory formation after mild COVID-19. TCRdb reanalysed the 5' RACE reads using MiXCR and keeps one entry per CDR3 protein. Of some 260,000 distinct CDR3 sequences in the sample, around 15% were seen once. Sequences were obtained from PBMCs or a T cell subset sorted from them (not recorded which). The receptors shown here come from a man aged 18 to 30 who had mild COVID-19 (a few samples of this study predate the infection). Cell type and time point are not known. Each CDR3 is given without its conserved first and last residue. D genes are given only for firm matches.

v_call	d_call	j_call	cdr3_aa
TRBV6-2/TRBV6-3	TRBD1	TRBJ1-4	ASSSGQGGDEKLF
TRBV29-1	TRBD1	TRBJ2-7	SVASVDRRGQSSYEQY
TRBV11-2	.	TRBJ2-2	ASSLDIGELF
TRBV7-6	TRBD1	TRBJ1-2	ASSLLAGQGVYT
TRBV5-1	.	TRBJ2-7	ASSYLTGPYEQY
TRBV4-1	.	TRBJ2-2	ASSQGILTGELF
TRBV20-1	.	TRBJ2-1	SASGTRQNEQF
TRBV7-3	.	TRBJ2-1	ASSLFGQRDNEQF
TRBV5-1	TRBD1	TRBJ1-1	ASSVMGSRQGGRGAF
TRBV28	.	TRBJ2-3	AITLRDGNVDTQY
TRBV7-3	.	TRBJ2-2	ASSLSGLGTGELF
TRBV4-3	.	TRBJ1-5	ASSQDTRVGQPQH
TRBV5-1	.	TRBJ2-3	ASSLSPGSSTDTQY
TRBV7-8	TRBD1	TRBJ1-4	ASSSRRGQGPPKLF
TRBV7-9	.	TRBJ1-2	ASSLEEGRGYT
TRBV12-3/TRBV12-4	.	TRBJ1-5	ASSWLGRSNQPQH
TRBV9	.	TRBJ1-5	ASSPSAGTKGQPQH
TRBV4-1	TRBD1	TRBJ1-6	ASSQPDRATSPLH
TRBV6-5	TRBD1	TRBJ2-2	ASTGHRGYSGELF
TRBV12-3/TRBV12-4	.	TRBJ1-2	ASSRETNGYT
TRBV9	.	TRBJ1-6	ASSVGKAYNSPLH
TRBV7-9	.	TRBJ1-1	ASSLTPAGHTEAF
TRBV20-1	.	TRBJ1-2	SARGDARGREYGYT
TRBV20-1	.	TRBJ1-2	SARGAEEEGGYT
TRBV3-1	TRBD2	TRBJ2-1	ASSYPGLAGVHEQF
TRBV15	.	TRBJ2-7	ATSRSPASSEQY
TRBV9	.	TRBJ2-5	ASSSRPRETQY
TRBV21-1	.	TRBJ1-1	ASNTRGGESTEAF
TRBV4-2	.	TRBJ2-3	ASSHVTRTLTDTQY
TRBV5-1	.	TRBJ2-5	ASSLSGDPGETQY
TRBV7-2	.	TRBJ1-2	ASSGPPGGGYT
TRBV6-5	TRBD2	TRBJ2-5	ASSGQRGGEETQY
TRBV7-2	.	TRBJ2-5	ASSPRGDRETQY
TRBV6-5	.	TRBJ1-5	ASSYSNRQPQH
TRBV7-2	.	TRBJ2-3	ASSFTTATDTQY
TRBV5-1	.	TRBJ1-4	ASSLNQATNEKLF
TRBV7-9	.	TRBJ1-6	ASSPGDIISPLH
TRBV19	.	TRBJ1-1	ASSIDLGRTEAF
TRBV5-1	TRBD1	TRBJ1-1	ASSLFGTGGTEAF
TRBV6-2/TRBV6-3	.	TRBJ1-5	ASSYRTRQPQH
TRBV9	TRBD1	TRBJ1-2	ASSPRDRGSYGYT
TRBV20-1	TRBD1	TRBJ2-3	SARSGTGVDTQY
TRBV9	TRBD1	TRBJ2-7	ASSVEGTGYNEQY
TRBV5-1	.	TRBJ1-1	ASSLGGRDGNTEAF
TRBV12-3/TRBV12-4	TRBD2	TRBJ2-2	ASRISGGRELF
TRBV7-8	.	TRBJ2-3	ASSEIGGPNSGDTQY
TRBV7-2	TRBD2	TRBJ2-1	ASSLSLGGFEQF
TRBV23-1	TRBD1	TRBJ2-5	ASSNPNSTGGRFTKTQY